This entry is about one T cell receptor beta chain. Its antigen is undetermined. 5'RACE template switching added a universal primer site and UMIs to TCR cDNA. One entry per CDR3 protein results from TCRdb running MiXCR on the 5' RACE reads. The sample lists some 350,000 distinct CDR3 sequences; 3% to 4.5% were seen once. The data belong to a study of T cells after yellow fever vaccination. Broader study findings: Abundant bulk-population clonotypes could contaminate the FACS-sorted repertoires. Only a minor proportion of clonotypes was detected across both CD4 and CD8 compartments. The secondary response peaked faster, at day 5 versus 15, but was weaker.

V was trimmed by 4 bases and J by 7 bases, leaving 11 bases between them. Germline-derived CDR1 and CDR2 are MNHEY and SVGAGI. This CDR3 is built from 13 residues. The material was PBMCs, obtained 5 days after the yellow fever booster vaccination. The gene calls are TRBV6-5 and TRBJ1-5; D is undetermined. The sequence was collected from a man younger than 35 who received the YFV17D yellow fever vaccine. Here the CDR3 reads CASSSGREQPQHF. CDR3 DNA sequence: TGTGCCAGCAGTTCGGGTCGCGAACAGCCCCAGCATTTT.